These 4 T cell receptor beta chains came from one sample sequenced in a study of T cell changes during pregnancy in multiple sclerosis. Sequencing used immunoSEQ multiplex PCR; TCRdb keeps in-frame clones, though not all of them. The sample has about 98,000 clones; just over 90% are singletons. Sequenced material: peripheral blood, taken after pregnancy. These receptors came from a female donor in good health, enrolled as a control in a pregnancy study.

CDR3 bases: TGTGCCAGCGCCCATGGGAGGGAATTGGCTGGGGCCAACGTCCTGACTTTC. Protein sequence: CASAHGRELAGANVLTF. This chain joins TRBV5-4 and TRBJ2-6; TRBD2 agrees at 7 bases. The CDR3 is 17 residues long. V lost 7 bases and J lost 2; bases outside the gene matches: 12. The germline gives CDR1 SGHNT, CDR2 YYREEE (reference sequence).

The rearrangement links TRBV6-5 to TRBJ2-1; TRBD2 might be the D (5 bases). V lost 6 bases, J lost 0 bases, and 12 bases lay in between. The CDR3 has 15 residues. Germline loops: CDR1 MNHEY, CDR2 SVGAGI. CDR3 DNA sequence: TGTGCCAGCAGCCCCTCAGCGGACTCCTACAATGAGCAGTTCTTC. This sequence encodes CASSPSADSYNEQFF.

The J gene is TRBJ1-1, the V gene TRBV15, with D perhaps matching TRBD1 (6 bases). Trimming cost V 5 bases and J 6 bases, with 22 bases left between them. The germline V gene encodes CDR1 LNHNV and CDR2 YYDKDF (reference sequence). This CDR3 spans 16 amino acids. The CDR3 coding sequence is TGTGCCACCAGCCTGCCTGGGGTGACAGGTTACTCTGAAGCTTTCTTT. Protein: CATSLPGVTGYSEAFF.

This clone has just a few counts. This sequence joins TRBV29-1 and TRBJ1-2, with unresolved D. Germline CDR1 reads SQVTM; CDR2 reads ANQGSEA. The CDR3 is 14 amino acids. Trimming left V 4 bases short and J 3 bases short, with 15 bases between. The CDR3 DNA follows: TGCAGCGTTGGGGAGTTAGGAGGATACTATGGCTACACCTTC. Residues: CSVGELGGYYGYTF.